The 16 T cell receptor beta chains below all came from one sample that was sequenced in a study of post-analysis software for immune sequencing data. General observations from the study: Included in a set of several TRBV segments more frequent in patients than controls were TRBV5-6, TRBV5-1 and TRBV20-1.

These receptors are not linked to any known antigen. Unique molecular identifiers were present in the TCR beta cDNA libraries. TCRdb reanalysed the PCR reads using MiXCR and keeps one entry per CDR3 protein. The sample has 820,000 or so distinct CDR3 sequences; about 53% are singletons. The sample consisted of blood. The receptors were sampled from a girl aged 10 to 17 with multiple sclerosis.

The chain combines TRBV10-3 with TRBJ2-4, with a tentative D call TRBD1 (6 bases). The DNA matches TRBJ2-5 better at its end, which makes the J call doubtful. Germline V gene sequence: CDR1 ENHRY, CDR2 SYGVKD. The CDR3 loop spans 13 amino acids. In nucleotides, the CDR3 is TGTGCCATCAGTTGGACAGCAAAAGAGACCCAGTACTTC. Residues: CAISWTAKETQYF.

CDR3 DNA sequence: TGTGCCAGCAGTTTCAACCTTCCGAGAGCGGGGGACTACAATGAGCAGTTCTTC. Translating gives CASSFNLPRAGDYNEQFF. V and J are TRBV12-3 or TRBV12-4 and TRBJ2-1, with TRBD2 matching over 8 bases. Unmatched junction bases numbered 13, after V lost 3 bases and J lost 3 bases. This CDR3 region has 18 residues.

This clonotype was counted between two and nine times. The chain has TRBV10-3 and TRBJ1-5, with D maybe TRBD1 (5 bases). Between the trimmed V and J ends, which lost 3 bases and 3 bases, there was a span of 12 bases. The CDR3 length is 15 residues. The germline CDR1 and CDR2 sequences are ENHRY and SYGVKD. DNA of the CDR3: TGTGCCATCAGTGATCCCGACAGCCACAATCAGCCCCAGCATTTT. It codes for CAISDPDSHNQPQHF.

This clonotype was observed a handful of times. The chain recombines TRBV5-1 with TRBJ2-1, with 8 bases lining up with TRBD1. CDR1 is SGHRS, CDR2 YFSETQ, per germline. V was clipped by 4 bases and J by 7 bases; unmatched bases: 19. The length of the CDR3 is 18 residues. The CDR3 is CASSTPLSAGGFANEQFF. The CDR3 region has the DNA TGCGCCAGCAGCACCCCCCTCTCGGCAGGGGGCTTTGCGAATGAGCAGTTCTTC.

This clonotype appeared a few times. This chain uses TRBV7-2 with TRBJ1-2; D gene uncertain. The CDR3 length is 15 residues. The germline V gene encodes CDR1 SGHTA and CDR2 FQGNSA. V was cut by 2 bases and J by 5 bases, with 15 bases left in between. The CDR3: CASSLIAEGRYGYTF. CDR3 in DNA: TGTGCCAGCAGCTTAATAGCAGAAGGGAGGTATGGCTACACCTTC.

CDR3 protein: CASRQDRLNAGELFF. Here the CDR3 DNA reads TGTGCCAGCAGACAAGACAGGTTAAACGCCGGGGAGCTGTTTTTT. The chain has TRBV2 and TRBJ2-2, with a possible D match to TRBD1 (6 bases). This CDR3 region has 15 residues. V shed 6 bases and J shed 6 bases, with 17 bases lying between them. CDR1 SNHLY and CDR2 FYNNEI come from the germline V gene.

This clonotype was recorded a few times. The chain uses TRBV4-1 and TRBJ2-5, with 9 bases that match TRBD2. This CDR3 is built from 17 residues. With V trimmed by 0 bases and J by 5 bases, 10 bases remained unmatched. CDR1 MGHRA and CDR2 YSYEKL come from the germline V gene. DNA of the CDR3: TGCGCCAGCAGCCAAGATTCCACGAGCGGGAGGATGGAGACCCAGTACTTC. It translates to CASSQDSTSGRMETQYF.

J is TRBJ2-5 and V is TRBV19; 7 positions agree with TRBD1. The end of the DNA fits TRBJ2-7 better, so the J call may be wrong. Germline V CDR1 and CDR2: LNHDA, SQIVND (reference sequence). The CDR3 covers 12 residues. CDR3: CATTGQAGEQYF. In DNA form, the CDR3 reads TGTGCCACCACCGGACAGGCGGGCGAGCAGTACTTC.

This chain uses TRBV15 with TRBJ1-5; 9 bases align to TRBD1. The CDR3 sequence is 21 residues long. Germline assignment: CDR1 LNHNV and CDR2 YYDKDF (reference sequence). V shed 0 bases and J 0 bases; nucleotides not matched to a gene: 15. CDR3 in amino acids: CATSRDSRGTGRSNSNQPQHF. CDR3 nucleotide sequence: TGTGCCACCAGCAGAGATTCGCGGGGGACAGGGAGGTCTAATAGCAATCAGCCCCAGCATTTT.

The chain links TRBV7-9 to TRBJ1-1; 7 nucleotides match TRBD1. CDR1 and CDR2 (germline): SEHNR, FQNEAQ (reference sequence). The CDR3 has 17 amino acids. Trimming at V came to 1 base and at J to 0 bases, leaving 8 bases not matched to a gene. The chain's CDR3 is CASSLVATGYMNTEAFF. In nucleotides, the CDR3 is TGTGCCAGCAGCTTAGTCGCGACAGGGTATATGAACACTGAAGCTTTCTTT.

Concerning this clonotype itself: The germline gene is not matched at one end of the junction; a read error may be the cause. The chain has TRBV7-9 and TRBJ2-7; no clear D. This CDR3 is 13 amino acids long. Germline-derived CDR1 and CDR2 are SEHNR and FQNEAQ (reference sequence). For the CDR3, the DNA is TGTTCCAGCAGCTTCACTGACACCTCCGAGCAGTACTTC. Translating gives CSSSFTDTSEQYF.

The chain recombines TRBV20-1 with TRBJ1-1; no reliable D call. Germline V gene lookup returns CDR1 DFQATT and CDR2 SNEGSKA (reference sequence). V gave up 5 bases and J gave up 2 bases, with 9 bases separating them. CDR3 length: 12 residues. The CDR3 reads CSAGNTNTEAFF. DNA for the CDR3: TGCAGTGCTGGCAATACTAACACTGAAGCTTTCTTT.

This clonotype was picked up a small number of times. The chain recombines TRBV3-1 with TRBJ2-1, with 10 positions matching TRBD2. The CDR3 runs 15 residues. V shed 3 bases, J shed 7 bases, and the junction held 6 bases outside the gene matches. Germline V gives CDR1 LGHDT, CDR2 YNNKEL (reference sequence). The CDR3 is CASSQLAGDYNEQFF. The DNA for the CDR3 is TGTGCCAGCAGCCAGCTAGCGGGAGATTATAATGAGCAGTTCTTC.

In its sample, this clonotype was seen a few times. This chain joins TRBV20-1 and TRBJ2-5; D is possibly TRBD2 (6 bases). The tail of the sequence fits TRBJ2-7 better, so the J call may be wrong. CDR3 length equals 15 residues. In germline, CDR1 is DFQATT, CDR2 SNEGSKA (reference sequence). CDR3 region: CSARDWGGAKIEQYF. Written as DNA, the CDR3 is TGCAGTGCTAGAGATTGGGGAGGTGCTAAGATCGAGCAGTACTTC.

The V gene is TRBV6-1, the J gene TRBJ2-7; TRBD1 or TRBD2 may be the D gene (6 bases each). The DNA end favors TRBJ2-5, so the J call may be wrong. There are 15 residues in the CDR3. CDR1 and CDR2 from the germline V gene are MNHNS and SASEGT. The CDR3 nucleotides are TGTGCCAGCAGTGAACTGGGGGGCCCGGGTGAGACCCAGTACTTC. This codes for CASSELGGPGETQYF.

The chain combines TRBV5-1 with TRBJ2-5; unclear D gene. The end of the DNA is better explained by TRBJ2-7, so the J call may be wrong. Germline CDR1 and CDR2: SGHRS and YFSETQ. This CDR3 has 15 amino acids. Written as DNA, the CDR3 is TGCGCCAGCAGCAACCGGGCCACTTTATCCGACGAGCAGTACTTC. Amino acids: CASSNRATLSDEQYF.